The entry that follows covers one T cell receptor (beta chain) sequence. This clone was picked up many times. Its antigen is unknown. No base quality values were provided; no much bigger clone lies one nucleotide off. These data originate in a study of T cell responses to AZD1222 COVID-19 vaccine (dated by TCRdb to the early 2020s). Background for the entire study: TCR sequencing covered more than 230 trial participants: 200 to 220 given two doses of AZD1222 and 26 given two doses of MenACWY control vaccine. Enrollment into the trials was organized by age into subgroups of 18-55, 56-69 and 70-plus years, and those subgroups contained roughly 150, 30 and 60 TCR-sequenced participants, respectively. Summary of the overall study and its limitations: Reportedly, close to half of the unique spike-specific TCRs recognized epitopes lying outside the regions that are mutated in the B.1.351 and B.1.1.7 variants. The whole spike protein was spanned by vaccine-associated CD4 TCRs, and dominant responses were seen in regions 160-218 and 743-854. The 56-69-year group was small, and its depth increase did not reach significance, likely because of low power. After two AZD1222 doses, both the breadth and the depth of spike-specific TCRs were significantly higher than at day 0 and than in MenACWY recipients. Participants were mostly white British, with more females than males. The authors suggested clonal diversity may have been underestimated. Because no day 14 peak-response samples were available, the repertoires could be characterized only after the peak T cell response. Conclusions about previously exposed vaccinees are limited, since just a handful of AZD1222 recipients were seropositive for SARS-CoV-2 at baseline.

The time point label, read with the paper, signifies: about 28 days (+/-7) after the second vaccine dose. AZD1222 recipients given second doses at about 4 weeks or at about 12 weeks were pooled, since spike-specific TCR depth and breadth were not found to differ between the two schedules. Vaccinee samples were obtained from the UK trials COV001 and COV002, which included a single-blind randomized controlled phase 2/3 trial of AZD1222 (ChAdOx1 nCoV-19) in healthy adults. Trial participant PBMC samples were collected at day 0 and day 28 after the second dose for TCRbeta chain sequencing. The CDR3 regions of human TCRbeta chains were analyzed by immunosequencing. Under the source paper's analysis protocol: Repertoire TCRs were checked for matches against a reference library of SARS-CoV-2-specific TCRs that had been generated using the MIRA antigen-specificity platform. Breadth was defined as the fraction of unique TCRs that were SARS-CoV-2-associated, and depth was defined as the fraction of total T cells that were SARS-CoV-2-associated. Each spike-specific TCR was assigned to its reactive spike region and to a CD4 or CD8 class using the MIRA data. Log10-transformed breadth and depth values were compared by one-way ANOVA with Sidak's multiple comparisons tests. Entries here come from immuneACCESS through TCRdb and include only in-frame sequences with V and J called. Some clones fail to appear in such tables; in the studies checked, an unresolved V gene covers under half of the shortfall, and the cause of the remainder is unknown. V, J and clone size are those of that table, while D and trimming were read from the DNA. A total of roughly 70,000 clones appear in this sample, roughly 85% of them only once. Of the sample, 6.5% is held by the ten largest clones.

The sequence was obtained from an adult who received the AZD1222 COVID-19 vaccine. Sequenced here: peripheral blood, sampled 28 days after the second AZD1222 dose.

For the CDR3, the sequence is CASSDGTGEKLFF. Read as DNA, the sequence is TGTGCCAGCAGTGACGGAACCGGTGAAAAACTGTTTTTT. In this chain, TRBV2 is recombined with TRBJ1-4; no confident D gene assignment can be made. CDR1 is given as SNHLY and CDR2 as FYNNEI, both from the germline V gene. The CDR3 has 13 amino acids, counting the end cysteine and phenylalanine. The only DNA kept is the CDR3, 39 bases in frame from the first base. The junction carries 9 bases between V and J, which are trimmed by 3 bases and 7 bases respectively. Here the CDR3 is joined to the reference TRBV2 and TRBJ1-4 genes, and the full variable domain is: EPEVTQTPSHQVTQMGQEVILRCVPISNHLYFYWYRQILGQKVEFLVSFYNNEISEKSEIFDDQFSVERPDGSNFTLKIRSTKLEDSAMYFCASSDGTGEKLFFGSGTQLSVL.